Each of the 17 T cell receptor beta chains below was sequenced from the same sample in a study of identical twins. TCRdb re-derived calls from the 5' RACE reads in MiXCR, one entry per CDR3 protein. The profile shows 540,000 or so distinct CDR3 sequences, 20% to 25% of them singletons. The data also belong to a second study, concerning yellow fever vaccine responses in identical twins.

The sample taken for sequencing was CD4+ T cells sorted from blood. All receptors derive from a woman aged 18 to 35 in good health.

This clonotype was counted a few times. V gene TRBV5-1 combines with J gene TRBJ2-2, with 9 bases fitting TRBD1. The CDR3 contains 16 residues. CDR1 is SGHRS and CDR2 is YFSETQ in the germline V gene. The V segment lost 3 bases and the J segment 8 bases; nucleotides outside the gene matches: 11. The CDR3 reads CASSSQQGAKTGELFF. In DNA, the CDR3 is TGCGCCAGCAGCTCCCAACAGGGGGCTAAGACGGGGGAGCTGTTTTTT. The full variable domain, completed using reference TRBV5-1 and TRBJ2-2, is KAGVTQTPRYLIKTRGQQVTLSCSPISGHRSVSWYQQTPGQGLQFLFEYFSETQRNKGNFPGRFSGRQFSNSRSEMNVSTLELGDSALYLCASSSQQGAKTGELFFGEGSRLTVL.

The table lists this clonotype with a count of one. This chain joins TRBV20-1 and TRBJ2-7, with 9 positions matching TRBD2. CDR1 is DFQATT and CDR2 is SNEGSKA in the germline V gene (reference sequence). With 1 base clipped from V and 7 bases from J, the junction kept 17 bases outside the gene matches. The CDR3 extends over 17 amino acids. The CDR3 nucleotides are TGCAGTGCTAGAGGAGGGGGGGGACTAGCCCTGTCCGGGGAGCAGTACTTC. This gives the protein CSARGGGGLALSGEQYF.

A few counts support this clonotype. The chain employs TRBV3-1 and TRBJ2-7, with 8 positions matching TRBD1. The CDR3 has 15 residues. The germline CDR1 and CDR2 sequences are LGHDT and YNNKEL (reference sequence). With 0 bases clipped from V and 3 bases from J, the junction kept 4 bases outside the gene matches. The CDR3 protein is CASSQDLGTGYEQYF. Written as DNA, the CDR3 is TGTGCCAGCAGCCAAGATCTGGGGACAGGCTACGAGCAGTACTTC.

V and J are TRBV20-1 and TRBJ2-2; D is undetermined. Germline CDR1 DFQATT, CDR2 SNEGSKA (reference sequence). The CDR3 has 16 amino acids. Deletions cut 0 bases from V and 4 bases from J, with 15 bases between. Written as DNA, the CDR3 is TGCAGTGCTAGAGATGGCCACGCGAGGAGCACCGGGGAGCTGTTTTTT. Amino acids: CSARDGHARSTGELFF.

The rearrangement joins TRBV5-1 to TRBJ2-7, with 10 bases lining up with TRBD1. The CDR3 covers 16 residues. Per the germline V gene, CDR1 is SGHRS and CDR2 is YFSETQ. V lost 3 bases to trimming and J lost 2 bases; unmatched junction nucleotides: 8. CDR3 nucleotides: TGCGCCAGCAGCTGGGGGCCGGACAGGGGGACCTACGAGCAGTACTTC. Translating it yields CASSWGPDRGTYEQYF.

This clonotype occurred once. The rearrangement links TRBV2 to TRBJ2-1; 10 bases align to TRBD1. Germline V gives CDR1 SNHLY, CDR2 FYNNEI. The V and J ends lost 5 bases and 7 bases, in that order; junction bases with no gene match: 8. This CDR3 contains 15 residues. The CDR3 nucleotides are TGTGCCAGCAGTCAGACAGGGGGCCGGGTGAATGAGCAGTTCTTC. Translated, it gives CASSQTGGRVNEQFF.

This clonotype occurred a few times. The chain recombines TRBV29-1 with TRBJ1-2, with no clear D. Trimming took 6 bases from V and 3 from J, leaving 20 bases between them. This CDR3 comprises 15 residues. Germline loops: CDR1 SQVTM, CDR2 ANQGSEA. This chain's CDR3 is CSVRAEGGVDYGYTF. The DNA of the CDR3 is TGCAGCGTACGGGCGGAGGGAGGCGTTGACTATGGCTACACCTTC.

This sequence joins TRBV12-3 or TRBV12-4 and TRBJ2-1; D ambiguous. The CDR3 contains 15 residues. V was trimmed by 6 bases and J by 4 bases, leaving 16 bases between them. Written as DNA, the CDR3 is TGTGCCAGCAGCCCCTATATCGCGACGTACAATGAGCAGTTCTTC. Protein product: CASSPYIATYNEQFF.

This clonotype was recorded a few times. This sequence joins TRBV3-1 and TRBJ1-1; D ambiguous. CDR1 and CDR2 (germline): LGHDT, YNNKEL (reference sequence). Trimming took off 6 bases at V and 7 bases at J, with 12 bases between the two ends. The CDR3 loop spans 12 amino acids. The CDR3: CASSLTAGEAFF. CDR3 bases: TGTGCCAGCAGTTTAACGGCCGGTGAAGCTTTCTTT.

This clonotype was seen more than once but under ten times. In nucleotides, the CDR3 is TGCGCCAGCAGCCACTCGGCCCCTAGCACAGATACGCAGTATTTT. Translation gives CASSHSAPSTDTQYF. V usage is TRBV5-1 and J usage is TRBJ2-3; D unresolved. V was shortened by 4 bases and J by 0 bases, with 12 bases between the two germline ends. The CDR3 is 15 residues long. CDR1 is SGHRS and CDR2 is YFSETQ in the germline V gene.

J is TRBJ2-3 and V is TRBV29-1; 11 bases line up with TRBD2. Trimming cost V 7 bases and J 0 bases; bases outside gene matches: 12. Germline assignment: CDR1 SQVTM and CDR2 ANQGSEA. This CDR3 has 17 residues. The CDR3 spells CSAKKLAGAPSTDTQYF. Written as DNA, the CDR3 is TGCAGCGCCAAAAAACTAGCGGGGGCACCTAGCACAGATACGCAGTATTTT.

This clonotype has only a few counts. This chain links TRBV29-1 with TRBJ1-4; 11 positions agree with TRBD1. V lost 7 bases and J lost 5; bases outside the gene matches: 3. CDR1 is SQVTM, CDR2 ANQGSEA, per germline. This CDR3 comprises 13 residues. The CDR3, as DNA: TGCAGCGCTGGGGACAGGGGGAATGAAAAACTGTTTTTT. Its protein product is CSAGDRGNEKLFF.

The CDR3 bases are TGCAGCGTTGTGGGCAGGGTTGGCAATGAGCAGTTCTTC. Protein: CSVVGRVGNEQFF. The chain is built from TRBV29-1 and TRBJ2-1; possible D gene TRBD1, 5 bases. There are 13 residues in the CDR3. Germline CDR1 and CDR2: SQVTM and ANQGSEA. V lost 4 bases, J lost 6 bases, and 13 bases lay in between.

The rearrangement joins TRBV20-1 to TRBJ2-3; 7 bases fit TRBD2. There are 15 residues in the CDR3. Germline trimming cut 3 bases from V and 0 bases from J; bases unmatched to any gene: 6. Germline V CDR1 and CDR2: DFQATT, SNEGSKA (reference sequence). The CDR3 protein is CSASMASGSTDTQYF. For the CDR3, the DNA is TGCAGTGCTAGTATGGCTAGCGGAAGCACAGATACGCAGTATTTT.

The chain employs TRBV19 and TRBJ1-1; D not certain. The CDR3 totals 12 residues. Germline CDR1 reads LNHDA; CDR2 reads SQIVND (reference sequence). As DNA, the CDR3 is TGTTCGGAATGGGCGTTGAACACTGAAGCTTTCTTT. This codes for CSEWALNTEAFF.

This clonotype was found a few times. The genes are TRBV12-3 or TRBV12-4 and TRBJ2-2, with 9 positions matching TRBD1. J lost 0 bases, V lost 7 bases, and 3 bases had no gene match. The CDR3 has 15 residues. In DNA, the CDR3 is TGTGCCAGCAAGACAGGGGGTACGAACACCGGGGAGCTGTTTTTT. It specifies CASKTGGTNTGELFF.

At least ten counts were recorded for this clonotype. The chain links TRBV5-1 to TRBJ1-6; 7 bases are shared with TRBD1. V gave up 0 bases and J gave up 8 bases; unmatched junction bases: 2. This CDR3 has 14 amino acids. CDR1 and CDR2 (germline): SGHRS, YFSETQ. The CDR3 DNA follows: TGCGCCAGCAGCTTGGACGGACAGGATTCACCCCTCCACTTT. It encodes CASSLDGQDSPLHF.